This TCR beta chain originates from a study of naive and memory T cell subsets. Two oligonucleotides, mixed equimolar, formed the beta constant-region primer covering TRBC1 and TRBC2. TCRdb used MiXCR to reprocess the UMI-ligation and nested PCR reads, holding one entry per CDR3 protein. The data show 150,000 or so distinct CDR3 sequences, with approximately 15% seen just once and around 0.14% held by the top ten. This clonotype has just a few counts. The antigen is undetermined. Study-level findings and limits: Clonotypes here are unpaired alpha or beta chain sequences. Especially in CD8 cells, naive repertoires contained a few larger clonotypes, possibly CD45RA-re-expressing memory cells.

Cells stained for CD3, CD4, CD8, CD45RA and CD27 were sorted into four subsets. The J segment lost 9 bases and the V segment lost 6 bases, leaving 7 bases of the junction unmatched. Germline-derived CDR1 and CDR2 are SGHVS and FQNEAQ. CDR3 length: 14 residues. V usage is TRBV7-8 and J usage is TRBJ2-1, with 11 bases aligning to TRBD2. The sequencing sample was made of naive CD4+ T cells from blood. This clonotype was obtained from a human donor in good health. CDR3 nucleotide sequence: TGTGCCAGCAGACTGGGACTAGCGGCCCCTGAGCAGTTCTTC. Protein product: CASRLGLAAPEQFF.